The 31 T cell receptor beta chains below come from one sample, sequenced in a study of blood T cell repertoires in COVID-19. Clones were sequenced by immunoSEQ multiplex PCR, and TCRdb holds only the in-frame ones, with some missing. The data show about 130,000 clones, with 84% seen just once and 1.1% to 1.5% held by the top ten. The specimen was peripheral blood. The receptor source for this set is a man between 60 and 75 years old with acute or convalescent COVID-19.

This chain links TRBV24-1 with TRBJ1-5; unclear D gene. Germline-derived CDR1 and CDR2 are KGHDR and SFDVKD. V lost 4 bases and J lost 2, with 11 bases in between. CDR3 length: 15 residues. The CDR3: CATSEAARGNQPQHF. CDR3 in DNA: TGTGCCACCAGTGAGGCGGCCAGAGGCAATCAGCCCCAGCATTTT.

V usage is TRBV19 and J usage is TRBJ2-5, with a weak D call TRBD1 (7 bases). CDR3 length: 13 amino acids. The V end lost 9 bases, the J end lost 4 bases, and 15 bases lay between the germline ends. Germline assignment: CDR1 LNHDA and CDR2 SQIVND (reference sequence). The CDR3 spells CASNHRGGETQYF. The CDR3 nucleotides read TGTGCCAGCAACCACAGGGGAGGAGAGACCCAGTACTTC.

The J gene is TRBJ1-6, the V gene TRBV19, with 9 bases that match TRBD1. Germline assignment: CDR1 LNHDA and CDR2 SQIVND (reference sequence). The CDR3 totals 14 residues. J lost 8 bases, V lost 6 bases, and 5 bases had no gene match. For the CDR3, the DNA is TGTGCCAGTAGCCCCCGGGACAGGGATTCACCCCTCCACTTT. As protein: CASSPRDRDSPLHF.

V gene TRBV19 combines with J gene TRBJ1-4; TRBD1 matches at 7 bases. The CDR3 contains 17 residues. The J segment lost 8 bases and the V segment lost 4 bases, leaving 16 bases of the junction unmatched. Germline V CDR1 and CDR2: LNHDA, SQIVND (reference sequence). CDR3 nucleotide sequence: TGTGCCAGTAGTACCCACCTAACGGACAGGCTTAAGGAAAAACTGTTTTTT. The encoded protein is CASSTHLTDRLKEKLFF. Based on the CDR3 plus reference TRBV19 and TRBJ1-4, the full variable domain is DGGITQSPKYLFRKEGQNVTLSCEQNLNHDAMYWYRQDPGQGLRLIYYSQIVNDFQKGDIAEGYSVSREKKESFPLTVTSAQKNPTAFYLCASSTHLTDRLKEKLFFGSGTQLSVL.

The chain recombines TRBV6-6 with TRBJ2-3; the match to TRBD1 covers 7 bases. The germline V gene encodes CDR1 MNHNY and CDR2 SVGAGI (reference sequence). CDR3 size: 16 residues. J lost 1 base, V lost 5 bases, and 9 bases had no gene match. CDR3: CASSPPGQLGTDTQYF. Here the CDR3 DNA reads TGTGCCAGCAGTCCCCCGGGACAGTTGGGCACAGATACGCAGTATTTT.

This rearrangement joins TRBV18 to TRBJ2-7, with TRBD2 matching 10 bases. The CDR3 covers 14 residues. With 3 bases clipped from V and 6 bases from J, the junction kept 5 bases outside the gene matches. The germline V gene has CDR1 KGHSH and CDR2 LQKENI. DNA for the CDR3: TGTGCCAGCTCACCCAGCGGGGGGGCAGGCGAGCAGTACTTC. Protein sequence: CASSPSGGAGEQYF.

The chain recombines TRBV12-5 with TRBJ1-5; 8 bases align to TRBD1. Germline lookup yields CDR1 LGHNT and CDR2 FRNRAP. Trimming cost V 3 bases and J 8 bases; bases outside gene matches: 6. The CDR3 is 14 residues long. The chain's CDR3 is CASGFGRGLKPQHF. The CDR3 nucleotides are TGTGCTAGTGGTTTCGGCAGGGGGCTTAAGCCCCAGCATTTT.

This clone was seen a handful of times. CDR3 in amino acids: CASRAGTRNEKLFF. The CDR3 DNA reads TGTGCCAGCAGAGCCGGGACAAGAAATGAAAAACTGTTTTTT. The chain combines TRBV2 with TRBJ1-4; D is possibly TRBD1 (6 bases). V gave up 6 bases and J gave up 5 bases, with 13 bases separating them. This CDR3 contains 14 residues. Germline V gene lookup returns CDR1 SNHLY and CDR2 FYNNEI.

This chain joins TRBV2 and TRBJ2-7; 8 nucleotides align to TRBD1. V lost 4 bases and J lost 5; bases outside the gene matches: 4. The CDR3 is 13 residues long. Germline CDR1 is SNHLY and CDR2 is FYNNEI. CDR3 amino acids: CASSVDRGNEQYF. In DNA, the CDR3 is TGTGCCAGCAGTGTTGACAGGGGCAACGAGCAGTACTTC.

The V and J genes are TRBV10-3 and TRBJ2-3; 8 bases are a match to TRBD1. Germline CDR1 and CDR2: ENHRY and SYGVKD. V was pared by 10 bases and J by 4 bases, with 7 bases of the junction left unmatched. This CDR3 region has 13 residues. The CDR3 DNA reads TGTGCCACTACAGGGGGAAGGTCAGATACGCAGTATTTT. Translation gives CATTGGRSDTQYF.

The V call is TRBV5-1, the J call TRBJ1-1, with TRBD1 matching 8 bases. V trimming: 3 bases; J trimming: 7 bases; junction bases outside the gene matches: 5. Germline assignment: CDR1 SGHRS and CDR2 YFSETQ. This CDR3 spans 13 amino acids. The CDR3 loop is CASSSQGGIEAFF. The CDR3 coding sequence is TGCGCCAGCAGCTCACAGGGGGGCATTGAAGCTTTCTTT.

This chain joins TRBV7-9 and TRBJ2-7; D perhaps matches TRBD1 (5 bases). V lost 5 bases, J lost 0 bases, and 14 bases lay in between. Germline CDR1 is SEHNR and CDR2 is FQNEAQ (reference sequence). CDR3 size: 15 residues. For the CDR3, the DNA is TGTGCCAGCAGCAAGCCGATGGACAACTCCTACGAGCAGTACTTC. Encoded protein: CASSKPMDNSYEQYF.

The chain combines TRBV2 with TRBJ2-7, with 10 bases matching TRBD2. With V trimmed by 7 bases and J by 3 bases, 6 bases remained unmatched. CDR1 is SNHLY, CDR2 FYNNEI, per germline. This CDR3 region has 14 residues. In DNA form, the CDR3 reads TGTGCCAGCACCCCAGCGGGAGGGCTCTACGAGCAGTACTTC. Encoded protein: CASTPAGGLYEQYF.

The V and J genes are TRBV5-1 and TRBJ2-7; TRBD2 matches at 15 bases. Per germline, CDR1 SGHRS and CDR2 YFSETQ. Trimming took 4 bases from V and 5 from J; bases not matched to a gene: 10. The CDR3 runs to 17 residues. The CDR3 bases are TGCGCCAGCAGCCTAAGCAGGGGACTAGCGGGGGGCCACGAGCAGTACTTC. Its protein product is CASSLSRGLAGGHEQYF.

V is TRBV19 and J is TRBJ1-5; 9 bases are shared with TRBD1. After removal of 6 bases from V and 4 bases from J, the junction contained 1 base not matched to a gene. CDR3 length: 13 amino acids. Germline CDR1 LNHDA, CDR2 SQIVND (reference sequence). The chain's CDR3 is CASRGTGNQPQHF. For the CDR3, the DNA is TGTGCCAGTAGGGGGACAGGGAATCAGCCCCAGCATTTT.

The chain links TRBV15 to TRBJ1-5; the match to TRBD1 covers 9 bases. The CDR3 extends over 15 amino acids. J was trimmed by 6 bases and V by 9 bases; bases with no gene match: 12. The V gene's germline CDR1 is LNHNV and CDR2 YYDKDF (reference sequence). The CDR3: CATDRDRVEGQPQHF. DNA for the CDR3: TGTGCCACAGACCGGGACAGGGTGGAGGGTCAGCCCCAGCATTTT.

The J gene is TRBJ1-2, the V gene TRBV5-1, with 7 bases identical to TRBD1. The germline CDR1 and CDR2 sequences are SGHRS and YFSETQ. This CDR3 comprises 16 residues. With 2 bases clipped from V and 2 bases from J, the junction kept 9 bases outside the gene matches. The CDR3 loop is CASSLSWTGHNYGYTF. Written as DNA, the CDR3 is TGCGCCAGCAGCTTATCTTGGACAGGCCACAACTATGGCTACACCTTC.

The chain couples TRBV5-6 to TRBJ1-2; 8 bases align to TRBD1. Germline loops: CDR1 SGHDT, CDR2 YYEEEE. CDR3 size: 15 residues. The V gene end was trimmed by 1 base and the J gene end by 8 bases; junction bases not matched to a gene: 10. The CDR3 spells CASSLRSRTGSGYTF. CDR3 sequence (DNA): TGTGCCAGCAGCTTGAGGAGCCGGACAGGGAGCGGCTACACCTTC.

V is TRBV10-3 and J is TRBJ1-6; 10 bases are shared with TRBD1. This CDR3 spans 13 amino acids. V lost 10 bases to trimming and J lost 5 bases; unmatched junction nucleotides: 2. Germline lookup yields CDR1 ENHRY and CDR2 SYGVKD. The CDR3 bases are TGTGCCAGTGGGACAGGGGATAATTCACCCCTCCACTTT. As protein: CASGTGDNSPLHF.

The gene calls are TRBV30 and TRBJ2-7, with TRBD2 matching 10 bases. This CDR3 is 15 amino acids long. Trimming at V came to 4 bases and at J to 2 bases, leaving 8 bases not matched to a gene. Germline CDR1 is GTSNPN and CDR2 is SVGIG (reference sequence). Written as DNA, the CDR3 is TGTGCCTGGAAAGTAGCGGGAGGCCTGGCCTACGAGCAGTACTTC. Its translation is CAWKVAGGLAYEQYF.

The J gene is TRBJ1-3, the V gene TRBV6-5, with 9 positions matching TRBD1. CDR3 length equals 15 residues. Germline CDR1 reads MNHEY; CDR2 reads SVGAGI. V was clipped by 4 bases and J by 8 bases; unmatched bases: 9. The CDR3, as DNA: TGTGCCAGCAGTTTCACCAGGACAGGGGACTACACCATATATTTT. It is translated as CASSFTRTGDYTIYF.

J is TRBJ2-3 and V is TRBV19; TRBD2 is a possible D gene (6 bases). The V gene's germline CDR1 is LNHDA and CDR2 SQIVND (reference sequence). This CDR3 is 15 amino acids long. V dropped 5 bases and J dropped 0 bases, with 12 bases sitting between them. CDR3 in DNA: TGTGCCAGTAGTTTAGGTAGCGGTAGCACAGATACGCAGTATTTT. This sequence encodes CASSLGSGSTDTQYF.

This clone was detected once. The gene calls are TRBV10-3 and TRBJ2-1; 7 nucleotides line up with TRBD2. V trimming: 3 bases; J trimming: 6 bases; junction bases outside the gene matches: 8. CDR1 ENHRY and CDR2 SYGVKD come from the germline V gene. This CDR3 comprises 15 residues. CDR3 in DNA: TGTGCCATCAGTGATAGCTTGGGGGGGACCAATGAGCAGTTCTTC. Translating it yields CAISDSLGGTNEQFF.

The CDR3 DNA sequence: TGTGCCAGCAGCCAAGAGATAGCGGGAGCCTACAATGAGCAGTTCTTC. This gives the protein CASSQEIAGAYNEQFF. The chain couples TRBV3-1 (or the pseudogene TRBV3-2) to TRBJ2-1, with TRBD2 identical over 9 bases. Germline V gene lookup returns CDR1 LGHDT and CDR2 YNNKEL (reference sequence). The trim removed 0 bases at V and 2 bases at J, leaving 2 bases unmatched. This CDR3 has 16 residues.

Turning to this clone: Compared with germline, one end of the junction differs, possibly owing to a read error. The CDR3 region is CASSPPGFSYGHTF. As DNA, the CDR3 is TGTGCCAGCAGTCCTCCAGGGTTTTCCTATGGCCACACCTTC. The rearrangement links TRBV27 to TRBJ1-2, with D tentatively TRBD1 (5 bases). The CDR3 covers 14 residues. From germline, CDR1 is MNHEY and CDR2 SMNVEV (reference sequence).

This clone was seen once. CDR3 residues: CASSLVPGDRQETQYF. CDR3 DNA sequence: TGCGCCAGCAGCTTGGTCCCAGGGGATAGGCAAGAGACCCAGTACTTC. This chain connects TRBV5-1 to TRBJ2-5; D is perhaps TRBD1 (6 bases). The V end lost 0 bases, the J end lost 2 bases, and 14 bases lay between the germline ends. Germline V gives CDR1 SGHRS, CDR2 YFSETQ. This CDR3 comprises 16 residues.

With respect to this clone: Other nucleotide sequences in the sample specify the same CDR3. The chain couples TRBV30 to TRBJ2-7; D gene ambiguous. Trimming took off 5 bases at V and 4 bases at J, with 12 bases between the two ends. Germline CDR1 reads GTSNPN; CDR2 reads SVGIG (reference sequence). This CDR3 is built from 12 residues. The CDR3 spells CAWGASSYEQYF. As DNA, the CDR3 is TGTGCCTGGGGAGCTTCCAGTTACGAGCAGTACTTC. The full variable domain, completed using reference TRBV30 and TRBJ2-7, is SQTIHQWPATLVQPVGSPLSLECTVEGTSNPNLYWYRQAAGRGLQLLFYSVGIGQISSEVPQNLSASRPQDRQFILSSKKLLLSDSGFYLCAWGASSYEQYFGPGTRLTVT.

The sample holds a few counts of this clone. This rearrangement joins TRBV6-6 to TRBJ2-1; the D is unclear. The CDR3 runs 14 residues. The germline V gene encodes CDR1 MNHNY and CDR2 SVGAGI (reference sequence). The ends were cut back, 7 bases at V and 3 bases at J, with 13 bases in the middle. The chain's CDR3 is CASKDLGDYNEQFF. For the CDR3, the DNA is TGTGCCAGCAAAGACTTGGGTGACTACAATGAGCAGTTCTTC.

The chain couples TRBV27 to TRBJ2-5; the match to TRBD2 covers 8 bases. The CDR3 has 15 residues. Trimming took 0 bases from V and 5 from J; bases not matched to a gene: 5. Per germline, CDR1 MNHEY and CDR2 SMNVEV (reference sequence). CDR3 nucleotides: TGTGCCAGCAGTTTATCCGGGACTAGAGCCGAGACCCAGTACTTC. Translation gives CASSLSGTRAETQYF.

V usage is TRBV30 and J usage is TRBJ1-4; 10 nucleotides agree with TRBD1. CDR1 is GTSNPN and CDR2 is SVGIG in the germline V gene (reference sequence). The CDR3 consists of 13 residues. After removal of 5 bases from V and 8 bases from J, the junction contained 5 bases not matched to a gene. The CDR3 nucleotides read TGTGCCTGGGAGACAGGGGGCCGAGAAAAACTGTTTTTT. This codes for CAWETGGREKLFF.

CDR3 amino acids: CASLGQLTTEAFF. The CDR3 DNA follows: TGTGCCAGCCTGGGACAGTTAACAACTGAAGCTTTCTTT. The J gene is TRBJ1-1, the V gene TRBV19; 7 bases align to TRBD1. Germline values: CDR1 LNHDA, CDR2 SQIVND (reference sequence). The V segment lost 9 bases and the J segment 5 bases; nucleotides outside the gene matches: 9. CDR3 length: 13 residues.